The 28 T cell receptor beta chains below were found in one sample sequenced in a study of shared clonotypes between healthy human individuals. Data came from immunoSEQ multiplex PCR; TCRdb stores just in-frame clones and leaves some out. The table has 490,000 or so clones, around 78% seen once. Sequences were obtained from PBMCs. The receptors here all came from a woman aged 40 to 49 in good health. Some clones in this sample may be carry-over from other donors' samples.

The chain recombines TRBV7-9 with TRBJ2-1; D is perhaps TRBD2 (6 bases). There are 16 residues in the CDR3. The V end lost 7 bases, the J end lost 5 bases, and 21 bases lay between the germline ends. Germline assignment: CDR1 SEHNR and CDR2 FQNEAQ (reference sequence). The CDR3 here is CASTVEGRLADNEQFF. The CDR3 nucleotides read TGTGCCAGCACGGTCGAGGGGAGGCTTGCTGACAATGAGCAGTTCTTC.

The gene calls are TRBV7-9 and TRBJ2-1; D is uncertain. V was cut by 5 bases and J by 0 bases, with 8 bases left in between. Germline V gene sequence: CDR1 SEHNR, CDR2 FQNEAQ (reference sequence). The CDR3 has 14 amino acids. CDR3 sequence (DNA): TGTGCCAGCAGCCCCTCAAGCTCCTACAATGAGCAGTTCTTC. The encoded protein is CASSPSSSYNEQFF.

The V gene is TRBV2, the J gene TRBJ2-7; 7 bases are a match to TRBD2. CDR1 is SNHLY and CDR2 is FYNNEI in the germline V gene. The J segment lost 3 bases and the V segment lost 11 bases, leaving 13 bases of the junction unmatched. The CDR3 is 14 amino acids. The CDR3 here is CASEPRGDLYEQYF. The CDR3 DNA sequence: TGTGCCTCAGAACCCCGGGGGGACCTCTACGAGCAGTACTTC.

In the case of this clone: Other DNA sequences of this sample code for an identical CDR3. The rearrangement links TRBV27 to TRBJ2-1; 8 bases agree with TRBD1. CDR1 MNHEY and CDR2 SMNVEV come from the germline V gene (reference sequence). The ends lost 2 bases at V and 4 bases at J; junction bases unmatched: 4. This CDR3 has 15 amino acids. The CDR3 bases are TGTGCCAGCAGTTTAGGACAGGGTTCATACAATGAGCAGTTCTTC. Translating it yields CASSLGQGSYNEQFF.

The chain recombines TRBV7-2 with TRBJ2-7; 8 nucleotides align to TRBD2. J was trimmed by 6 bases and V by 5 bases; bases with no gene match: 12. Germline V CDR1 and CDR2: SGHTA, FQGNSA. The CDR3 covers 15 residues. CDR3 in amino acids: CASSLTGLVSSEQYF. The CDR3 DNA sequence: TGTGCCAGCAGCCTGACGGGACTAGTCTCTTCCGAGCAGTACTTC.

The rearrangement links TRBV7-9 to TRBJ2-7, with 12 bases lining up with TRBD1. Per germline, CDR1 SEHNR and CDR2 FQNEAQ (reference sequence). J lost 6 bases, V lost 5 bases, and 5 bases had no gene match. The CDR3 runs to 14 residues. CDR3 residues: CASSQGQGAGEQYF. As DNA, the CDR3 is TGTGCCAGCAGCCAGGGACAGGGGGCAGGCGAGCAGTACTTC.

The gene calls are TRBV6-6 and TRBJ2-7; no firm D call. Trimming stripped 2 bases from V and 2 bases from J, with 13 bases between. The CDR3 has 15 amino acids. Germline-derived CDR1 and CDR2 are MNHNY and SVGAGI (reference sequence). CDR3 region: CASSYGPSSTYEQYF. The CDR3 coding sequence is TGTGCCAGCAGTTACGGGCCTTCCTCCACCTACGAGCAGTACTTC.

The chain couples TRBV27 to TRBJ2-7, with 7 nucleotides matching TRBD1. V was clipped by 5 bases and J by 7 bases; unmatched bases: 8. The CDR3 is made up of 13 amino acids. Germline loops: CDR1 MNHEY, CDR2 SMNVEV (reference sequence). CDR3 nucleotide sequence: TGTGCCAGCAGTACGGGACAGCGGAGGGAGCAGTACTTC. Its protein product is CASSTGQRREQYF.

The chain carries TRBV4-1 and TRBJ2-3, with TRBD2 matching over 14 bases. This CDR3 is built from 19 residues. With 4 bases clipped from V and 4 bases from J, the junction kept 13 bases outside the gene matches. CDR1 is MGHRA, CDR2 YSYEKL, per germline. The CDR3 nucleotides are TGCGCCAGCAGCCGAACCGGGACTAGCGGGAGTATGAGCCCAGATACGCAGTATTTT. Translating gives CASSRTGTSGSMSPDTQYF.

The V call is TRBV2, the J call TRBJ2-1, with 9 bases identical to TRBD1. The germline V gene has CDR1 SNHLY and CDR2 FYNNEI. This CDR3 has 15 amino acids. V was clipped by 3 bases and J by 4 bases; unmatched bases: 4. CDR3 in amino acids: CASSEGTGRYNEQFF. Written as DNA, the CDR3 is TGTGCCAGCAGTGAGGGGACAGGGAGATACAATGAGCAGTTCTTC.

This clone appeared a single time. The chain combines TRBV7-9 with TRBJ2-1, with 8 bases identical to TRBD2. Germline loops: CDR1 SEHNR, CDR2 FQNEAQ (reference sequence). After removal of 8 bases from V and 4 bases from J, the junction contained 16 bases not matched to a gene. This CDR3 contains 17 residues. The CDR3: CASLSLGTSGKYNEQFF. For the CDR3, the DNA is TGTGCCAGCCTTAGTTTGGGTACTAGCGGAAAATACAATGAGCAGTTCTTC.

The chain joins TRBV2 to TRBJ1-1, with D unresolved. The germline V gene has CDR1 SNHLY and CDR2 FYNNEI. The CDR3 runs to 13 residues. V lost 6 bases and J lost 0, with 8 bases in between. The CDR3 protein is CASRGQMNTEAFF. The DNA of the CDR3 is TGTGCCAGCAGGGGTCAGATGAACACTGAAGCTTTCTTT.

This chain connects TRBV29-1 to TRBJ1-1, with D hard to call. V lost 4 bases to trimming and J lost 0 bases, with 6 bases between them. Germline loops: CDR1 SQVTM, CDR2 ANQGSEA. CDR3 size: 12 residues. CDR3 DNA: TGCAGCGTTGCCTATTTGAACACTGAAGCTTTCTTT. Encoded protein: CSVAYLNTEAFF.

The chain joins TRBV4-2 to TRBJ2-3; no definite D call. V lost 1 base and J lost 0, with 11 bases in between. The CDR3 is 16 amino acids. CDR1 and CDR2 (germline): LGHNA, YNFKEQ. The CDR3 is CASSQGSVTSTDTQYF. CDR3 in DNA: TGTGCCAGCAGCCAAGGGTCGGTCACTAGCACAGATACGCAGTATTTT.

A word on this clone: The likely explanation is a read error, given a far larger clone one base away. This chain connects TRBV4-2 to TRBJ2-1, with D unclear. The CDR3 covers 13 residues. Germline assignment: CDR1 LGHNA and CDR2 YNFKEQ. Trimming removed 1 base at V and 10 bases at J, with 11 bases between. CDR3 in DNA: TGTGCCAGCAGCCAAGCTATGGGTTTGGAGCAGTTCTTC. It is translated as CASSQAMGLEQFF.

The CDR3 sequence: CASSLTGLDWDTQYF. CDR3 nucleotides: TGTGCCAGCAGCTTAACGGGGTTGGACTGGGATACGCAGTATTTT. The chain has TRBV7-3 and TRBJ2-3, with D possibly being TRBD2 (5 bases). V lost 0 bases, J lost 6 bases, and 13 bases lay in between. The CDR3 has 15 amino acids. The germline V gene has CDR1 SGHTA and CDR2 FQGTGA.

The chain couples TRBV4-2 to TRBJ2-6; TRBD2 might be the D (5 bases). CDR1 is LGHNA and CDR2 is YNFKEQ in the germline V gene. V was cut by 1 base and J by 0 bases, with 13 bases left in between. The CDR3 covers 18 residues. The CDR3 DNA reads TGTGCCAGCAGCCAAGGAGGGTTCTCTCACTCTGGGGCCAACGTCCTGACTTTC. Protein product: CASSQGGFSHSGANVLTF.

The genes are TRBV30 and TRBJ2-6, with a possible D match to TRBD1 (5 bases). V was cut by 0 bases and J by 2 bases, with 5 bases left in between. Germline CDR1 GTSNPN, CDR2 SVGIG (reference sequence). The CDR3 is made up of 14 amino acids. The CDR3 here is CAWSVQAGANVLTF. In nucleotides, the CDR3 is TGTGCCTGGAGTGTACAGGCTGGGGCCAACGTCCTGACTTTC.

This clone was recorded only once. A read error is likely here: a far larger clone is one base away. The V and J genes are TRBV7-9 and TRBJ1-1; no definite D call. CDR3 length: 13 amino acids. The germline CDR1 and CDR2 sequences are SEHNR and FQNEAQ (reference sequence). The CDR3 is CVSSLGVNTEAFF. In DNA, the CDR3 is TGTGTCAGCAGCTTAGGTGTGAACACTGAAGCTTTCTTT.

V is TRBV7-6 and J is TRBJ2-2, with D uncertain. Germline CDR1 and CDR2: SGHVS and FNYEAQ. V lost 5 bases, J lost 4 bases, and 17 bases lay in between. The CDR3 contains 16 residues. The CDR3 loop is CASSPTPLRSTGELFF. CDR3 DNA: TGTGCCAGCAGCCCTACACCCCTCCGGAGCACCGGGGAGCTGTTTTTT.

This clone was detected only once. This chain connects TRBV27 to TRBJ1-1; tentative D call: TRBD1 (6 bases). With 5 bases removed from V and 0 bases from J, the gap between germline ends came to 13 bases. The germline V gene encodes CDR1 MNHEY and CDR2 SMNVEV (reference sequence). The CDR3 length is 15 residues. CDR3 in DNA: TGTGCCAGCAGTCCCCCACAGGGCATGAACACTGAAGCTTTCTTT. This translates into CASSPPQGMNTEAFF.

There are a few counts of this clone. The same CDR3 can be traced to other DNA sequences in this sample. The chain joins TRBV9 to TRBJ2-6; D unclear. Looked up from germline, CDR1 is SGDLS and CDR2 is YYNGEE. Trimming pared 0 bases from V and 3 bases from J, leaving 7 bases between. The CDR3 loop spans 15 amino acids. The CDR3 sequence is CASSVVGSGANVLTF. DNA of the CDR3: TGTGCCAGCAGCGTAGTGGGTAGTGGGGCCAACGTCCTGACTTTC.

This clone was picked up one time. This chain joins TRBV6-5 and TRBJ2-7; no reliable D call. CDR1 MNHEY and CDR2 SVGAGI come from the germline V gene. The CDR3 is made up of 15 amino acids. The ends were cut back, 0 bases at V and 0 bases at J, with 9 bases in the middle. The CDR3 nucleotides read TGTGCCAGCAGTTACTCGACCCAGAGCTCCTACGAGCAGTACTTC. Its protein is CASSYSTQSSYEQYF.

The chain is built from TRBV5-1 and TRBJ2-6; tentative D call: TRBD2 (5 bases). Germline CDR1 is SGHRS and CDR2 is YFSETQ. V dropped 0 bases and J dropped 4 bases, with 11 bases sitting between them. This CDR3 comprises 16 residues. The CDR3 loop reads CASSLVSGRGANVLTF. CDR3 DNA: TGCGCCAGCAGCTTGGTGTCGGGGAGAGGGGCCAACGTCCTGACTTTC. The full variable domain, in which reference TRBV5-1 and TRBJ2-6 provide the parts outside the CDR3, is KAGVTQTPRYLIKTRGQQVTLSCSPISGHRSVSWYQQTPGQGLQFLFEYFSETQRNKGNFPGRFSGRQFSNSRSEMNVSTLELGDSALYLCASSLVSGRGANVLTFGAGSRLTVL.

The CDR3 sequence: CASSIGGLADYEQYF. The CDR3 nucleotides are TGTGCCAGTAGTATAGGGGGACTAGCGGACTACGAGCAGTACTTC. The rearrangement uses TRBV19 and TRBJ2-7, with 11 bases matching TRBD2. The CDR3 extends over 15 amino acids. Germline V gene data show CDR1 as LNHDA and CDR2 as SQIVND (reference sequence). J was trimmed by 3 bases and V by 1 base; bases with no gene match: 2.

As for this clone: This sample includes further DNA sequences coding for the same CDR3. The genes are TRBV20-1 and TRBJ1-2, with D unresolved. The length of the CDR3 is 11 residues. V was cut by 4 bases and J by 5 bases, with 8 bases left in between. The germline V gene has CDR1 DFQATT and CDR2 SNEGSKA (reference sequence). DNA for the CDR3: TGCAGTGCTACCACGGGGTATGGCTACACCTTC. It yields the protein CSATTGYGYTF.

The J gene is TRBJ2-7, the V gene TRBV15, with D perhaps matching TRBD2 (6 bases). The CDR3 has 15 amino acids. With 0 bases removed from V and 0 bases from J, the gap between germline ends came to 9 bases. The germline V gene has CDR1 LNHNV and CDR2 YYDKDF (reference sequence). As DNA, the CDR3 is TGTGCCACCAGCAGAGAGAGGGGAGGCTCCTACGAGCAGTACTTC. Amino acid sequence: CATSRERGGSYEQYF.

The chain has TRBV28 and TRBJ2-7; TRBD2 matches 7 bases. The CDR3 loop spans 13 amino acids. CDR1 and CDR2 from the germline V gene are MDHEN and SYDVKM. Germline trimming cut 7 bases from V and 3 bases from J; bases unmatched to any gene: 6. CDR3 protein: CASTGGRGYEQYF. CDR3 bases: TGTGCCAGCACCGGGGGGAGGGGCTACGAGCAGTACTTC.